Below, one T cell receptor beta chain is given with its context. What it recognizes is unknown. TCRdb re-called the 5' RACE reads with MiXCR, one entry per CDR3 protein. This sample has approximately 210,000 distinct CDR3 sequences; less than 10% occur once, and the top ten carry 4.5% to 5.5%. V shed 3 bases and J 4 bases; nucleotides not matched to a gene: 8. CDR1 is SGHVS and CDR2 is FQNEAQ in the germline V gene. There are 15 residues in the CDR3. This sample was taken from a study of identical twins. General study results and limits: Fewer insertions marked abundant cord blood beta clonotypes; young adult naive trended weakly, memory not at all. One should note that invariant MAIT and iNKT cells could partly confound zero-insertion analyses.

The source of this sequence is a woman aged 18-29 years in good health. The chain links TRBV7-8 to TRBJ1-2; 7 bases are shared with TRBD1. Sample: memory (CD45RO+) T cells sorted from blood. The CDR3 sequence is CASSLDRLGPYGYTF. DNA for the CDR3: TGTGCCAGCAGCTTGGACAGGTTGGGACCCTATGGCTACACCTTC.